This T cell receptor beta chain was sequenced in a study of blood T cell repertoires in COVID-19. Across the study: Sites across the United States, Italy and Spain contributed samples from acute and convalescent COVID-19. T cells, B-cell-depleted T cells, or PBMCs supplied cDNA or gDNA.

Turning to this clone: Other DNA sequences in the same sample also yield this CDR3.

As handled by the study authors: The authors estimated nucleated cell counts from reference gene primer amplification. Only in-frame clones appear in the TCRdb table, and some are missing; sequencing was by immunoSEQ multiplex PCR. Clone size and the V and J calls come from that table; the DNA yielded D and trimming. In the table there are nearly 15,000 clones, approximately 89% of which are singletons. Germline V gene lookup returns CDR1 SGDLS and CDR2 YYNGEE. The CDR3 has 15 amino acids. With 0 bases removed from V and 4 bases from J, the gap between germline ends came to 14 bases. The sequenced sample consisted of peripheral blood. This chain links TRBV9 with TRBJ2-7; possibly TRBD2 for D (6 bases). The TCR originated in a human donor in a cohort sampled during active COVID-19. CDR3 sequence reads: CASSVGGGSGYEQYF. CDR3 in DNA: TGTGCCAGCAGCGTAGGGGGTGGGAGCGGGTACGAGCAGTACTTC.